This TCR beta chain derives from a study of long-term antiretroviral therapy in people with HIV. This CDR3 is built from 14 residues. Germline V lookup: CDR1 MNHEY, CDR2 SVGAGI. V lost 3 bases, J lost 5 bases, and 10 bases lay in between. Version v3.0 of the immunoSEQ assay was performed at survey level. TCRdb's table, derived via immunoSEQ multiplex PCR, lists solely in-frame clones and lacks some. The data hold tens of thousands of clones, with nearly 90% observed a single time. The TCR was taken from a young man with HIV. This specimen was unsorted PBMCs, taken 1.1 years after starting antiretroviral therapy. This sequence joins TRBV6-5 and TRBJ2-2; D is possibly TRBD1 (5 bases). The CDR3 DNA sequence: TGTGCCAGCAGTTATCAGGGTCGGACCGGGGAGCTGTTTTTT. Its protein product is CASSYQGRTGELFF.